One sample yielded the 20 T cell receptor beta chains listed below, sequenced in a study of blood T cell repertoires in COVID-19. Here immunoSEQ multiplex PCR was the method, and the copy in TCRdb shows in-frame clones only, minus some. The sample has some 240,000 clones; roughly 84% are singletons. The sequenced sample was peripheral blood. The receptors come from a woman aged 40 to 50 who had recovered from COVID-19.

This chain connects TRBV7-2 to TRBJ2-1, with 8 bases matching TRBD2. Germline V gene sequence: CDR1 SGHTA, CDR2 FQGNSA. V was clipped by 6 bases and J by 9 bases; unmatched bases: 10. This CDR3 contains 14 residues. CDR3 DNA sequence: TGTGCCAGCAGTGCGAATAGCGGGGAATTTGAGCAGTTCTTC. This translates into CASSANSGEFEQFF. Using reference TRBV7-2 and TRBJ2-1 for the parts outside the CDR3, the full variable domain is GAGVSQSPSNKVTEKGKDVELRCDPISGHTALYWYRQSLGQGLEFLIYFQGNSAPDKSGLPSDRFSAERTGGSVSTLTIQRTQQEDSAVYLCASSANSGEFEQFFGPGTRLTVL.

V is TRBV5-1 and J is TRBJ1-1; a weak D match, TRBD1 (5 bases). Germline CDR1 SGHRS, CDR2 YFSETQ. V lost 1 base and J 2 bases, leaving 24 bases between the germline ends. CDR3 length: 19 amino acids. The CDR3 coding sequence is TGCGCCAGCAGCTTGATTCGGATTTACGACAGCATACTCAACACTGAAGCTTTCTTT. It codes for CASSLIRIYDSILNTEAFF.

V gene TRBV11-2 combines with J gene TRBJ2-2, with TRBD2 as a possible D gene (7 bases). The V end was cut by 10 bases, the J end by 6 bases, with 18 bases between. Germline CDR1 and CDR2: SGHAT and FQNNGV. The CDR3 sequence is 14 residues long. The CDR3 reads CATLRGAIAGELFF. CDR3 coding DNA: TGTGCCACCCTCCGGGGGGCTATCGCCGGGGAGCTGTTTTTT.

The V call is TRBV5-4, the J call TRBJ1-1; D not resolved. Between the trimmed V and J ends, which lost 0 bases and 3 bases, there was a span of 12 bases. The CDR3 has 15 amino acids. CDR1 and CDR2 from the germline V gene are SGHNT and YYREEE (reference sequence). In nucleotides, the CDR3 is TGTGCCAGCAGCTTGGGCGGGAGATTGGACACTGAAGCTTTCTTT. It encodes CASSLGGRLDTEAFF.

The chain uses TRBV7-9 and TRBJ1-6; D remains unclear. V was trimmed by 2 bases and J by 11 bases, leaving 10 bases between them. CDR1 and CDR2 (germline): SEHNR, FQNEAQ (reference sequence). The CDR3 spans 13 residues. The CDR3 loop reads CASSLSEVPPLHF. CDR3 bases: TGTGCCAGCAGCTTATCTGAGGTTCCACCCCTCCACTTT.

The chain has TRBV6-2 or TRBV6-3 and TRBJ1-3; D is undetermined. This CDR3 contains 18 residues. V was clipped by 0 bases and J by 1 base, with 16 bases between them. The germline V gene encodes CDR1 MNHEY and CDR2 SVGEGT. CDR3 protein: CASSYSSGGTSSGNTIYF. Written as DNA, the CDR3 is TGTGCCAGCAGTTACTCGTCCGGCGGAACATCGTCTGGAAACACCATATATTTT.

This clone was observed many times. V and J are TRBV7-9 and TRBJ1-1; TRBD1 is a possible D gene (5 bases). Germline V gene lookup returns CDR1 SEHNR and CDR2 FQNEAQ (reference sequence). This CDR3 contains 11 residues. Trimming pared 5 bases from V and 5 bases from J, leaving 6 bases between. The CDR3 coding sequence is TGTGCCAGCAGCCGACAGACTGAAGCTTTCTTT. Amino acids: CASSRQTEAFF.

The V call is TRBV5-1, the J call TRBJ1-1, with TRBD1 as a possible D gene (5 bases). The V and J ends lost 0 bases and 7 bases respectively, with 7 bases between them. Germline V CDR1 and CDR2: SGHRS, YFSETQ. The CDR3 extends over 12 amino acids. The CDR3 sequence is CASSLVDNEAFF. CDR3 DNA sequence: TGCGCCAGCAGCTTGGTGGACAATGAAGCTTTCTTT.

The J gene is TRBJ2-6, the V gene TRBV13, with TRBD2 identical over 15 bases. The CDR3 covers 20 residues. V trimming: 1 base; J trimming: 2 bases; junction bases outside the gene matches: 6. Germline CDR1 and CDR2: PRHDT and FYEKMQ (reference sequence). Here the CDR3 reads CASSLVWTSGGAAGANVLTF. In DNA, the CDR3 is TGTGCCAGCAGCTTAGTGTGGACTAGCGGGGGGGCCGCTGGGGCCAACGTCCTGACTTTC.

The chain links TRBV3-1 (or the pseudogene TRBV3-2) to TRBJ1-1; D is perhaps TRBD1 (6 bases). Trimming removed 4 bases at V and 0 bases at J, with 9 bases between. The CDR3 contains 14 residues. CDR1 LGHDT and CDR2 YNNKEL come from the germline V gene (reference sequence). The CDR3 here is CASSRGQLNTEAFF. The CDR3 coding sequence is TGTGCCAGCAGCCGCGGACAGCTGAACACTGAAGCTTTCTTT.

The chain is built from TRBV28 and TRBJ2-1; 12 positions agree with TRBD1. Germline values: CDR1 MDHEN, CDR2 SYDVKM. V lost 1 base, J lost 4 bases, and 11 bases stayed unmatched. This CDR3 is built from 19 residues. Here the CDR3 reads CASSLYGLGDRGHYNEQFF. The DNA for the CDR3 is TGTGCCAGCAGTTTATATGGACTGGGGGACAGGGGGCATTACAATGAGCAGTTCTTC.

A few counts support this clone. The CDR3 DNA follows: TGTGCCAGCTGGGGCCGAAACTATGGCTACACCTTC. This codes for CASWGRNYGYTF. The chain couples TRBV28 to TRBJ1-2; TRBD1 is a possible D gene (5 bases). Germline CDR1 and CDR2: MDHEN and SYDVKM. The V end lost 8 bases, the J end lost 2 bases, and 9 bases lay between the germline ends. CDR3 size: 12 residues.

The V gene is TRBV29-1, the J gene TRBJ1-3, with D unresolved. This CDR3 region has 20 residues. The V gene's germline CDR1 is SQVTM and CDR2 ANQGSEA. V shed 4 bases and J shed 0 bases, with 28 bases lying between them. The CDR3: CSVGVFPSLIPGSSGNTIYF. CDR3 bases: TGCAGCGTTGGGGTGTTCCCAAGTCTTATCCCCGGGTCCTCTGGAAACACCATATATTTT.

The J gene is TRBJ1-2, the V gene TRBV29-1; TRBD1 aligns across 8 bases. The CDR3 is made up of 14 amino acids. Germline CDR1 SQVTM, CDR2 ANQGSEA. Trimming at V came to 7 bases and at J to 6 bases, leaving 13 bases not matched to a gene. The DNA for the CDR3 is TGCAGCGCCAAAGGCGGGACAGGACAGGATGGCTACACCTTC. Translated: CSAKGGTGQDGYTF.

The gene calls are TRBV13 and TRBJ2-2, with D possibly matching TRBD2 (7 bases). The CDR3 has 15 residues. Germline V lookup: CDR1 PRHDT, CDR2 FYEKMQ (reference sequence). V lost 2 bases and J lost 10, with 17 bases in between. The CDR3 loop reads CASSLRGALGEELFF. The CDR3 region has the DNA TGTGCCAGCAGCTTACGGGGGGCTCTCGGGGAGGAGCTGTTTTTT. The full variable domain, with the rest looked up from reference TRBV13 and TRBJ2-2, is AAGVIQSPRHLIKEKRETATLKCYPIPRHDTVYWYQQGPGQDPQFLISFYEKMQSDKGSIPDRFSAQQFSDYHSELNMSSLELGDSALYFCASSLRGALGEELFFGEGSRLTVL.

J is TRBJ2-7 and V is TRBV10-3; D is ambiguous. Trimming pared 11 bases from V and 5 bases from J, leaving 13 bases between. Germline CDR1 reads ENHRY; CDR2 reads SYGVKD. This CDR3 is 11 amino acids long. The CDR3 region is CASATSDEQYF. The CDR3 bases are TGTGCCTCCGCCACTTCTGACGAGCAGTACTTC.

The V gene is TRBV4-1, the J gene TRBJ1-2, with D uncertain. The CDR3 extends over 17 amino acids. V was cut by 6 bases and J by 3 bases, with 23 bases left in between. Germline CDR1 MGHRA, CDR2 YSYEKL. This CDR3 is CASRLGESSFADYGYTF. The CDR3 nucleotides read TGCGCCAGCAGACTCGGGGAGTCCTCCTTCGCAGACTATGGCTACACCTTC.

The chain couples TRBV27 to TRBJ1-2; no reliable D call. The CDR3 has 14 residues. Germline V CDR1 and CDR2: MNHEY, SMNVEV (reference sequence). V was cut by 8 bases and J by 4 bases, with 17 bases left in between. CDR3 DNA: TGTGCCAGCCGAGCAGCGGGCCAGAGCTATGGCTACACCTTC. It translates to CASRAAGQSYGYTF.

Written as DNA, the CDR3 is TGTGCCAGTAGTAGGACGGGACAGGGGGCGAGGTCTGGAAACACCATATATTTT. Translation: CASSRTGQGARSGNTIYF. J is TRBJ1-3 and V is TRBV19; 12 nucleotides agree with TRBD1. The germline gives CDR1 LNHDA, CDR2 SQIVND (reference sequence). The CDR3 covers 18 residues. The V and J ends lost 4 bases and 1 base, in that order; junction bases with no gene match: 8.

The V gene is TRBV5-4, the J gene TRBJ2-7; 15 positions match TRBD2. CDR1 SGHNT and CDR2 YYREEE come from the germline V gene (reference sequence). The CDR3 is made up of 16 amino acids. V shed 4 bases, J shed 3 bases, and the junction held 5 bases outside the gene matches. CDR3 region: CASSHGTSGGYYEQYF. The CDR3 nucleotides are TGTGCCAGCAGCCACGGGACTAGCGGGGGGTACTACGAGCAGTACTTC.